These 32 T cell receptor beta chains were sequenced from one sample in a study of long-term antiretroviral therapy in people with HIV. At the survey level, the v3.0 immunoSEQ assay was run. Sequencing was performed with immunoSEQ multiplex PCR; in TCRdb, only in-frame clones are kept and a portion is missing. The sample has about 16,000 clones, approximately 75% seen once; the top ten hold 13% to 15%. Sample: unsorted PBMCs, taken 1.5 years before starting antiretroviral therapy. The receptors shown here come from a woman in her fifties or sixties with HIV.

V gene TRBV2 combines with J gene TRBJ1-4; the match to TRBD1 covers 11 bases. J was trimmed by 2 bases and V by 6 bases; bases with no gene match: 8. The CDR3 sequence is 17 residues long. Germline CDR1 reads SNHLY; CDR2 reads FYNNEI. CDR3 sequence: CASRTGTGGSTNEKLFF. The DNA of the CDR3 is TGTGCCAGCAGGACCGGGACAGGGGGTTCTACTAATGAAAAACTGTTTTTT.

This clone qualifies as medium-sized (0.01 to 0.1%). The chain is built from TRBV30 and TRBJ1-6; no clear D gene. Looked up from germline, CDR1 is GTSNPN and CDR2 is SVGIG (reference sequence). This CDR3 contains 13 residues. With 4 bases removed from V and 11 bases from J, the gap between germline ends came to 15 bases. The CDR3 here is CAWMLGSEPPLHF. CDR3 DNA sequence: TGTGCCTGGATGTTGGGGTCAGAGCCACCCCTCCACTTT.

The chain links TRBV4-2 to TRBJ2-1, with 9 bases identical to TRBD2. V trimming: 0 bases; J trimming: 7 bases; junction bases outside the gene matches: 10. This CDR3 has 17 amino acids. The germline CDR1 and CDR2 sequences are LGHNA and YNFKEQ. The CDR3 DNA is TGTGCCAGCAGCCAAGATCCCAGCGGGGGGATAAGGAATGAGCAGTTCTTC. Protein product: CASSQDPSGGIRNEQFF.

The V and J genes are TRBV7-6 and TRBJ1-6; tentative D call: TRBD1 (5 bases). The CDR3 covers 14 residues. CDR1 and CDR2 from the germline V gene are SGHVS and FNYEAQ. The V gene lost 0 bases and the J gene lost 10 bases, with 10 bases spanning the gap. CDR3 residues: CASSLAVRDSPLHF. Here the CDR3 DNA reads TGTGCCAGCAGCTTAGCGGTGCGGGACTCACCCCTCCACTTT. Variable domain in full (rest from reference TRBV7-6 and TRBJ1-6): GAGVSQSPRYKVTKRGQDVALRCDPISGHVSLYWYRQALGQGPEFLTYFNYEAQQDKSGLPNDRFSAERPEGSISTLTIQRTEQRDSAMYRCASSLAVRDSPLHFGNGTRLTVT.

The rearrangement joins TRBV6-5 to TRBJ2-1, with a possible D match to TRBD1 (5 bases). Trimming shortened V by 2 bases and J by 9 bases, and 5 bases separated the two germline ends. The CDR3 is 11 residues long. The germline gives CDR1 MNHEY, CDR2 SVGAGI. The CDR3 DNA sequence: TGTGCCAGCAGTTACAGGGGTGAGCAGTTCTTC. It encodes CASSYRGEQFF.

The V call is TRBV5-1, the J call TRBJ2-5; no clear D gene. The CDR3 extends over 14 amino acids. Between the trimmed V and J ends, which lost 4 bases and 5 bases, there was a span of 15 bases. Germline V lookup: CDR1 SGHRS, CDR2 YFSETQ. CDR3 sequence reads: CASSPPTVAETQYF. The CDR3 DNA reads TGCGCCAGCAGCCCTCCGACTGTGGCGGAGACCCAGTACTTC.

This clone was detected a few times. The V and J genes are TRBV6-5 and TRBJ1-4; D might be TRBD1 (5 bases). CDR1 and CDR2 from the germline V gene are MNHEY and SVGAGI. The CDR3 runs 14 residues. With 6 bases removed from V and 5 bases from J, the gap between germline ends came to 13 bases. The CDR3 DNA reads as TGTGCCAGCAGCCAGGGACGGATGAATGAAAAACTGTTTTTT. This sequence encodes CASSQGRMNEKLFF.

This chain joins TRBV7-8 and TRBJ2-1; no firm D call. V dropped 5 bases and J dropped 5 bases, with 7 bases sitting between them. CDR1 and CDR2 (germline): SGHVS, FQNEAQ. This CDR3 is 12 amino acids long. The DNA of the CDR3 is TGTGCCAGCAGCGACACCCACAATGAGCAGTTCTTC. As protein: CASSDTHNEQFF.

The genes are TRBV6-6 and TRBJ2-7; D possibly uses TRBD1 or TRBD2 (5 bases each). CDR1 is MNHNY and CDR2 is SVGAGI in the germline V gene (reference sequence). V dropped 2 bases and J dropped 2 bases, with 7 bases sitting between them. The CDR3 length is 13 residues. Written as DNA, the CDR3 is TGTGCCAGCAGTTACGGGGGTCCCTACGAGCAGTACTTC. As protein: CASSYGGPYEQYF.

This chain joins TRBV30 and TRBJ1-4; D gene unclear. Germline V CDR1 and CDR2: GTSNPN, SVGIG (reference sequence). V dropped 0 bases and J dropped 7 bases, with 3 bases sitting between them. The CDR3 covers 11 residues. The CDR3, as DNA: TGTGCCTGGAGTGTAGGTGAAAAACTGTTTTTT. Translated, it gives CAWSVGEKLFF.

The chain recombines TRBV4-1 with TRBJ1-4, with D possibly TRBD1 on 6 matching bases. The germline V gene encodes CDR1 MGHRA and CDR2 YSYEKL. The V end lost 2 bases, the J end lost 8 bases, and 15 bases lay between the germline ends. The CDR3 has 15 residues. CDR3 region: CASSQLQGFGEKLFF. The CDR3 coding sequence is TGCGCCAGCAGCCAACTTCAGGGGTTCGGAGAAAAACTGTTTTTT.

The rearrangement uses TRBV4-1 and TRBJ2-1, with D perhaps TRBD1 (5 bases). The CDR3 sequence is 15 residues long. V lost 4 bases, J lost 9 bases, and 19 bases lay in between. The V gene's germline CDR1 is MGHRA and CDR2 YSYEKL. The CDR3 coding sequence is TGCGCCAGCAGCCTTGGAAGGGGCGGAAGGGGTGAGCAGTTCTTC. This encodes CASSLGRGGRGEQFF.

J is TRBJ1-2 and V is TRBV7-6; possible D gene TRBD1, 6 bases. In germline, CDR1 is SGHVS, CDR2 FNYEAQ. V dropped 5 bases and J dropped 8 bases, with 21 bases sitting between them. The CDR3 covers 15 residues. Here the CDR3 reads CASSPLTNRAGGYTF. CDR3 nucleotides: TGTGCCAGCAGCCCGCTGACAAACAGGGCGGGAGGCTACACCTTC.

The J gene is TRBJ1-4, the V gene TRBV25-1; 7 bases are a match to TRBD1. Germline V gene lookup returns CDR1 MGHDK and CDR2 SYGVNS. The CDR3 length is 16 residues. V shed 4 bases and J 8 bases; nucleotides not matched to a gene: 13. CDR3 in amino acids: CASSGRGNRGKEKLFF. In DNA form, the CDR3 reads TGTGCCAGCAGTGGTAGAGGTAACAGGGGTAAAGAAAAACTGTTTTTT.

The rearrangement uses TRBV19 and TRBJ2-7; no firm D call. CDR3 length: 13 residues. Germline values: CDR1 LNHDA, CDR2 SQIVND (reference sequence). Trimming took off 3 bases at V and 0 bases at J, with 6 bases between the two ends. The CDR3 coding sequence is TGTGCCAGTAGTATTCTCCTCTCCTACGAGCAGTACTTC. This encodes CASSILLSYEQYF. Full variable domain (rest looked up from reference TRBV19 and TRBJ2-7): DGGITQSPKYLFRKEGQNVTLSCEQNLNHDAMYWYRQDPGQGLRLIYYSQIVNDFQKGDIAEGYSVSREKKESFPLTVTSAQKNPTAFYLCASSILLSYEQYFGPGTRLTVT.

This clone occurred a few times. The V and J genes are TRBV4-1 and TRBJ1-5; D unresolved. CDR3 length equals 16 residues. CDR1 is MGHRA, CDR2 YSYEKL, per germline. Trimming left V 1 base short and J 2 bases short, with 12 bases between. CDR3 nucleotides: TGCGCCAGCAGCCAAGGTTCCGGGCCTCGCAATCAGCCCCAGCATTTT. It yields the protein CASSQGSGPRNQPQHF.

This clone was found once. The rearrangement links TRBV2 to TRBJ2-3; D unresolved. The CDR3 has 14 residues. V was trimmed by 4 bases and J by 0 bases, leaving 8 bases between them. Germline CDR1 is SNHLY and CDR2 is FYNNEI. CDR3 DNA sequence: TGTGCCAGCAGTGTGCAGCCGAGCACAGATACGCAGTATTTT. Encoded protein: CASSVQPSTDTQYF. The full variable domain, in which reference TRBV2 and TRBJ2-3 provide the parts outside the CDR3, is EPEVTQTPSHQVTQMGQEVILRCVPISNHLYFYWYRQILGQKVEFLVSFYNNEISEKSEIFDDQFSVERPDGSNFTLKIRSTKLEDSAMYFCASSVQPSTDTQYFGPGTRLTVL.

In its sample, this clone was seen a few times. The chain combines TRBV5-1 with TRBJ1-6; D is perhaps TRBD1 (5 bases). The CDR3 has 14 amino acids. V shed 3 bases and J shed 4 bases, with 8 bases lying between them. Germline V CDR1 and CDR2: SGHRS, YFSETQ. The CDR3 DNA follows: TGCGCCAGCAGCTGGGACGGATATAATTCACCCCTCCACTTT. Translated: CASSWDGYNSPLHF.

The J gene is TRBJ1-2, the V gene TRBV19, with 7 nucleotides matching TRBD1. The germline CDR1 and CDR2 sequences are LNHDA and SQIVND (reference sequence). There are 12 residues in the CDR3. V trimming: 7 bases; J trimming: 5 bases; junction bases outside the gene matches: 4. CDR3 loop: CASTPGQYGYTF. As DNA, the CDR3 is TGTGCCAGTACCCCGGGACAGTATGGCTACACCTTC.

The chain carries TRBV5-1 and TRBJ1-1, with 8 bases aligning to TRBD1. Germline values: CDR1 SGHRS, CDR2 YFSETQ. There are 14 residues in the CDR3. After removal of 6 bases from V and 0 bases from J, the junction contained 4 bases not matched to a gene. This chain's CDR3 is CASTRQGMNTEAFF. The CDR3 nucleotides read TGCGCCAGCACCCGACAGGGGATGAACACTGAAGCTTTCTTT.

CDR3 DNA sequence: TGTGCCAGCAGCCCTCCGGGAGTTATGAACACTGAAGCTTTCTTT. Encoded protein: CASSPPGVMNTEAFF. The chain couples TRBV6-5 to TRBJ1-1; no firm D call. This CDR3 has 15 residues. Germline values: CDR1 MNHEY, CDR2 SVGAGI. Trimming stripped 6 bases from V and 0 bases from J, with 14 bases between.

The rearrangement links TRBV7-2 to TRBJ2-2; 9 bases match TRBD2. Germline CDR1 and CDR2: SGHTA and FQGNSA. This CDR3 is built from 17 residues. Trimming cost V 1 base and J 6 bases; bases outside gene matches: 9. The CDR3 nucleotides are TGTGCCAGCAGCTTAGAAAAGGCCCTAGCGGGGTCCGGGGAGCTGTTTTTT. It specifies CASSLEKALAGSGELFF.

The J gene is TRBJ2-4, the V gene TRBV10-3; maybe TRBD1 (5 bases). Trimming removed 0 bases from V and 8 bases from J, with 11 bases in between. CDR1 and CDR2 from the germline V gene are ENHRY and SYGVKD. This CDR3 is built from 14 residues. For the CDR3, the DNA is TGTGCCATCAGTGAGTCGACAGCCCTAGACATTCAGTACTTC. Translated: CAISESTALDIQYF.

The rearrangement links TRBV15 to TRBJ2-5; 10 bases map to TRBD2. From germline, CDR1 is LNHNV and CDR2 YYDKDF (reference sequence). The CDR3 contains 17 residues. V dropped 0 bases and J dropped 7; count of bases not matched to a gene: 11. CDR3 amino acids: CATSREGSGGALGTQYF. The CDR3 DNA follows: TGTGCCACCAGCAGAGAAGGGAGCGGGGGGGCCTTGGGGACCCAGTACTTC. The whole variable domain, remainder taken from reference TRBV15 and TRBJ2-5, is DAMVIQNPRYQVTQFGKPVTLSCSQTLNHNVMYWYQQKSSQAPKLLFHYYDKDFNNEADTPDNFQSRRPNTSFCFLDIRSPGLGDTAMYLCATSREGSGGALGTQYFGPGTRLLVL.

In DNA, the CDR3 is TGTGCCAGCAGCCCAAGAGGGGCAGGAGGGGCTGAAGCTTTCTTT. Its protein is CASSPRGAGGAEAFF. The genes are TRBV9 and TRBJ1-1; D might be TRBD1 (5 bases). Germline loops: CDR1 SGDLS, CDR2 YYNGEE. The CDR3 has 15 amino acids. Trimming removed 4 bases from V and 6 bases from J, with 19 bases in between.

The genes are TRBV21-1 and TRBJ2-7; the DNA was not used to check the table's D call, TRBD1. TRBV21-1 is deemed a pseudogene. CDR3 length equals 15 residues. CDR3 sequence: CASSKAGTGVFEQYV. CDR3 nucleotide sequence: TGTGCCAGCAGCAAAGCCGGGACAGGGGTTTTCGAGCAGTACGTC.

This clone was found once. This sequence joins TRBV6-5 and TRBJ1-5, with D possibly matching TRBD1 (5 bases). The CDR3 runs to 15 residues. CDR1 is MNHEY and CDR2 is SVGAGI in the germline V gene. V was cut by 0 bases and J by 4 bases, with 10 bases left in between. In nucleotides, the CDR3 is TGTGCCAGCAGTTACTCCAGGGTAGGGAATCAGCCCCAGCATTTT. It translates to CASSYSRVGNQPQHF.

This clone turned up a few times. This CDR3 reads CASSSGPWTGELFF. In nucleotides, the CDR3 is TGTGCCAGCAGCTCGGGACCTTGGACCGGGGAGCTGTTTTTT. The genes are TRBV7-6 and TRBJ2-2, with D tentatively TRBD1 or TRBD2 (5 bases each). CDR1 is SGHVS and CDR2 is FNYEAQ in the germline V gene. CDR3 length: 14 amino acids. Trimming pared 4 bases from V and 5 bases from J, leaving 11 bases between.

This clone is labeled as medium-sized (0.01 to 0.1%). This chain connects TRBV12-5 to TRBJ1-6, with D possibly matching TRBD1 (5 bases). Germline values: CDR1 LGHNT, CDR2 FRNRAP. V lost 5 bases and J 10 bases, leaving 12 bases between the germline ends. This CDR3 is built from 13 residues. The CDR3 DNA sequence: TGTGCTAGTGGTCCGGGGGGGAAGTCACCCCTCCACTTT. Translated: CASGPGGKSPLHF. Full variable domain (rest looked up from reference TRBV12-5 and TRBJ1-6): DARVTQTPRHKVTEMGQEVTMRCQPILGHNTVFWYRQTMMQGLELLAYFRNRAPLDDSGMPKDRFSAEMPDATLATLKIQPSEPRDSAVYFCASGPGGKSPLHFGNGTRLTVT.

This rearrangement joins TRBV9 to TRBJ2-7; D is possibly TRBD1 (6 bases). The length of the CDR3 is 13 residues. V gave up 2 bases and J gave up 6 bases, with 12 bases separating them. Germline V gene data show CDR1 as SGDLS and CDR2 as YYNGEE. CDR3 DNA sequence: TGTGCCAGCAGCGTTTACAGGGTAGTCGAGCAGTACGTC. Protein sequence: CASSVYRVVEQYV.

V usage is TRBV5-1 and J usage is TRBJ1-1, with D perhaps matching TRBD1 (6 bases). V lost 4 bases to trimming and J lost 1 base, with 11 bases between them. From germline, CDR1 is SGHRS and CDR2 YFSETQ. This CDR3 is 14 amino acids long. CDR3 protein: CASSPPTGNTEAFF. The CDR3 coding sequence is TGCGCCAGCAGCCCTCCGACAGGGAACACTGAAGCTTTCTTT. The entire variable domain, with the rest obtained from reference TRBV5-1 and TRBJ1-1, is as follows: KAGVTQTPRYLIKTRGQQVTLSCSPISGHRSVSWYQQTPGQGLQFLFEYFSETQRNKGNFPGRFSGRQFSNSRSEMNVSTLELGDSALYLCASSPPTGNTEAFFGQGTRLTVV.

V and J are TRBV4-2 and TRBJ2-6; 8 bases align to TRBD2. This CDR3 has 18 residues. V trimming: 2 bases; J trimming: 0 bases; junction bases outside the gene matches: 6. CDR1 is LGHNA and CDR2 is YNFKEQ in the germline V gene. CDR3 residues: CASSQNRGGSSGANVLTF. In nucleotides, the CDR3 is TGTGCCAGCAGCCAAAACCGGGGGGGATCCTCTGGGGCCAACGTCCTGACTTTC.